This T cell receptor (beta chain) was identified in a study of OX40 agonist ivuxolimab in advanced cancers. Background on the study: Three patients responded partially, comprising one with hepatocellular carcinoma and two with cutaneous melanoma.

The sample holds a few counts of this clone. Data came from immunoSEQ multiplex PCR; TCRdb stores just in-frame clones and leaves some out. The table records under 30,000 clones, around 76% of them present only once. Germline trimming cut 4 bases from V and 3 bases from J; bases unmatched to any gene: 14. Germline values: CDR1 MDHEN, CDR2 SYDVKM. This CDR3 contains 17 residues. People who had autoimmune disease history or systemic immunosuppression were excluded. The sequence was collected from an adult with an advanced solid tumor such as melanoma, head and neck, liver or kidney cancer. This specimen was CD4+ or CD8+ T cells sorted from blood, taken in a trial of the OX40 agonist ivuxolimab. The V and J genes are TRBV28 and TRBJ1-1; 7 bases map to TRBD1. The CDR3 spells CASSSIDLGDRYTEAFF. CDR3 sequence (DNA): TGTGCCAGCAGTTCAATAGACCTGGGGGACAGATACACTGAAGCTTTCTTT.